This T cell receptor (beta chain) appears in the sequencing data of a study of shared clonotypes between healthy human individuals (dated by TCRdb to between 2020 and 2021). In the study overall: The cohort comprised two women and a few men aged 18 to 49 years. For each donor, CD4 naive and CD4 memory were each run on three plates, CD8 naive on two plates, and CD8 memory on one plate. To estimate repertoire size and how much clonotype sharing occurs between individuals, the study deeply sequenced the blood TCR repertoires of roughly 5 healthy adults. Libraries were prepared and TCR repertoires were sequenced by different laboratories using diverse techniques, in order to increase sequencing depth and limit assay-specific biases. Per donor, leukapheresis produced somewhere between about 0.9 and 10 billion PBMCs.

From cysteine to phenylalanine, the CDR3 is 15 amino acids long. Only the CDR3 part of the read is kept: 45 bases, read in frame from the first base. According to the germline V gene (reference sequence), CDR1 reads SEHNR and CDR2 reads FQNEAQ. V ends up 5 bases short and J 3 bases short, with an unmatched junction base count of 6. Overall study outcomes, separate from this receptor: Higher generation probabilities were observed for clonotypes shared by all four sorted-subset donors than for non-shared clonotypes. The genetic and exposure-history diversity represented was limited by the small number of donors. Pairwise subsampling led to the expectation that sequencing depth would affect the degree of clonotype sharing among donors. Sampling was restricted to blood, and TCR repertoires in tissue are likely to differ from TCR repertoires in blood. Rarefaction of sorted-subset datasets indicated incomplete sequencing despite the large sequencing depth. Naive subsets generally had larger estimated clonotype richness than memory subsets. Sharing across several donors was observed for about 4.8% of naive CD4, 3% to 3.5% of naive CD8, roughly 2.4% of memory CD4, and roughly 0.4% of memory CD8 clonotypes.

CD8 naive samples were obtained by positive selection for CCR7 among CD45RO-negative cells, yielding a CD45RA+CCR7+ population from which TemRA cells were excluded. Donors were healthy HIV-negative adults with no recently reported acute infections or vaccinations. Every donor was a Caucasian adult residing in Nashville, Tennessee, USA. Blood was collected by leukapheresis, and PBMCs were isolated by Ficoll-Histopaque density gradient centrifugation and then cryopreserved in liquid nitrogen vapor phase. Analytical flow cytometry was used to check the purity and quantity of each magnetically sorted T cell population. Genomic DNA was isolated from each sorted fraction and quantified by UV absorbance on a Nanodrop 2000c. TCR CDR3 regions were amplified from genomic DNA by multiplex PCR using the deep immunoSEQ assay. Extracted genomic DNA from each cell subset was spread evenly across all wells of several immunoSEQ 96-well plates, with each plate serving as a replicate. For sorted subsets, about 200 ng genomic DNA, equal to tens of thousands of T cell genomes, was loaded into each replicate PCR. Purified libraries were measured with a Qubit 3.0 fluorometer, size-checked on a Bioanalyzer 2100, and measured again with the KAPA Library Quantification kit. Every immunoSEQ 96-well plate was sequenced on a dedicated single-read 150-cycle Illumina NextSeq 550 flow cell. Concerning the study's data processing: Because only junctional sequences without quality scores were contained in the immunoSEQ output, filtering matching that applied to full-length reads could not be performed. Sequences were annotated with PyIR, a Python wrapper for IgBLAST v1.9, using IMGT germline references to assign V/J genes and CDR3. Reads were removed for weak V/J assignments (E-value above 1e-6), missing CDR3, stop codons, out-of-frame junctions, or ambiguous translated residues. V3J clonotypes were defined as sequences sharing the same inferred V gene, J gene, and CDR3 amino acid sequence. The percentage overlap between two repertoires was calculated by dividing the number of shared unique clonotypes by the size of the smaller repertoire. Richness of each repertoire was evaluated using RTK rarefaction, the Chao1 estimator, and Recon v2.1 estimates of unobserved clonotypes. For all TCRbeta clonotypes obtained by the gDNA method from a handful of donors, generation probabilities were computed with OLGA. The table comes from immuneACCESS by way of TCRdb, which keeps in-frame sequences with V and J called. Part of the clones is missing from these tables; in studies checked, under half for an unresolved V gene and the rest for unknown reasons. V, J and clone size are taken as reported in that table, and D and trimming were inferred from the DNA itself. The sample table holds about 2 million clones, of which just under 95% were seen once. The ten largest clonotypes hold 0.85% to 1.2% of the sample.

About this clone itself: Its binding antigen is unknown. Base qualities are missing; no much larger clone stands one base away.

The specimen was naive CD8+ T cells sorted from blood. The sample's cell subset or site label is to be understood as: CD45RA+CCR7+. This chain is built from TRBV7-9 and TRBJ2-3, with TRBD1 matching 9 junction bases. This sequence was found in a man aged 18-30 years in good health. CDR3 loop: CASSPQGAWTDTQYF. The sequenced DNA is TGTGCCAGCAGCCCACAGGGGGCATGGACAGATACGCAGTATTTT.